This T cell receptor beta chain was found in a study of Tregs in tolerant kidney transplant recipients. A word on this clone: What it recognizes is unknown. The CDR3 end falls 3 residues outside the read, so it is completed with the germline J gene.

The nonmyeloablative bone marrow transplants came from related graft donors, with transient mixed chimerism. Libraries were prepared by immunoSEQ multiplex PCR; TCRdb keeps only in-frame clonotypes and omits some of them. This listing includes about 31,000 clones. The CDR3 is 14 residues long. Germline values: CDR1 SEHNR, CDR2 FQNEAQ (reference sequence). V was clipped by 8 bases and J by 6 bases, with 18 bases between them. Study observations and caveats: This study did not directly address biological reproducibility. Changing PCR primers prevented nucleotide comparison between some patients' samples.

The rearrangement uses TRBV7-9 and TRBJ2-3; D remains unclear. Sequencing was performed on CD4+ T cells from blood (PBMCs), taken 24 months after the transplant. The sequence was obtained from a human patient who received a combined kidney and bone marrow transplant. These T cells may partly come from the graft donor. The CDR3 loop reads CASLKPPGADTQYF. The sequenced CDR3 bases are TGTGCCAGCCTAAAGCCGCCCGGAGCGGATACG.